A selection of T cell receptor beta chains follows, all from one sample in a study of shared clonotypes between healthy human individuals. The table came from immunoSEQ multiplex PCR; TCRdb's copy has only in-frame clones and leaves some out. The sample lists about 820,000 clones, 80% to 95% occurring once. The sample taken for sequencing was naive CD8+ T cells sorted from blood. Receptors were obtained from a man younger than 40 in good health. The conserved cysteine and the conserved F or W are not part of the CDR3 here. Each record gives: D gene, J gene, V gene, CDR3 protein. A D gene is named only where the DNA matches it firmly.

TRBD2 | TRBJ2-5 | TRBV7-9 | ASSIPSGSVWETQY
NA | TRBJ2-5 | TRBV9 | ASSLAREVETQY
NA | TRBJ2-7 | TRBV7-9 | ASSPRLGPYEQY
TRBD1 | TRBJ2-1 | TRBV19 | ASSVYLGTAEYNEQF
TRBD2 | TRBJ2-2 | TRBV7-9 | ASSILTSAPAGELF
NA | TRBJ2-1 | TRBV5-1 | ASTSGHGYNEQF
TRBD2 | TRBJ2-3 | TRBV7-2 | ASSPFLAGGSQDTQY
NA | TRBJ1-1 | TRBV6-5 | ASSYSNTEAF
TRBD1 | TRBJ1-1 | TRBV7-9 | ASSSRGMNTEAF
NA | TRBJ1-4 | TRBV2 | ASSVGQGGEKLF
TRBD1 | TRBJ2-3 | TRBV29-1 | SVYLRDSSTDTQY
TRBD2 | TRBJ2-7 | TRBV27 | ASSPPGLVVYEQY
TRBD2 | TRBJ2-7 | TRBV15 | ATGRGAGGYEQY
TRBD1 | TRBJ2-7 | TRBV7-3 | ASSSTGGRNAEQY
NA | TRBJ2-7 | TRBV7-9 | ASSLAQSAEQY
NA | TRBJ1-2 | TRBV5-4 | ASSLLDTDGYT